This TCR beta chain was captured by sequencing in a study of OX40 agonist ivuxolimab in advanced cancers. Study summary: The group had a mean age of about 65 years, ranged from about 23 to 85, and was 82.7% male.

Findings of the study overall: CD4+ and CD8+ blood T cells expanded clonally by week 6 at 0.1 to 3.0 mg/kg.

Patients who had autoimmune disease history or got systemic immunosuppression were left out. There are 15 residues in the CDR3. The V segment lost 0 bases and the J segment 8 bases; nucleotides outside the gene matches: 7. CDR1 is SGDLS, CDR2 YYNGEE, per germline. On this clone: Its antigen is as yet unknown.

Clones were sequenced by immunoSEQ multiplex PCR, and TCRdb holds only the in-frame ones, with some missing. The table shows roughly 41,000 clones, with about 90% occurring only once. The sequence came from an adult with an advanced solid tumor such as melanoma, head and neck, liver or kidney cancer. The chain has TRBV9 and TRBJ2-1; 8 nucleotides agree with TRBD2. The sequencing used CD4+ or CD8+ T cells sorted from blood, collected in a trial of the OX40 agonist ivuxolimab. The chain's CDR3 is CASSVASGSVYEQFF. The CDR3 DNA sequence: TGTGCCAGCAGCGTAGCGAGCGGGAGTGTCTATGAGCAGTTCTTC.